The 26 T cell receptor beta chains presented below share a single source sample, sequenced in a study of identical twins. TCRdb redid the calling of the 5' RACE reads with MiXCR, one entry per CDR3 protein. The table lists roughly 710,000 distinct CDR3 sequences, around 6% of them singletons. The sample consisted of naive T cells sorted from blood. These receptors originate from a man between 18 and 29 years old in good health.

This clonotype was recorded at least ten times. The chain carries TRBV5-6 and TRBJ2-7; D is perhaps TRBD1 (6 bases). Germline loops: CDR1 SGHDT, CDR2 YYEEEE. The CDR3 totals 13 residues. The germline V and J ends were trimmed by 3 bases and 3 bases, with 10 bases remaining between them. The CDR3 bases are TGTGCCAGCAGCTCGGGACAAAACTACGAGCAGTACTTC. Translating it yields CASSSGQNYEQYF.

This clonotype turned up a few times. The rearrangement joins TRBV7-2 to TRBJ1-1; D uncertain. The CDR3 consists of 15 residues. Per the germline V gene, CDR1 is SGHTA and CDR2 is FQGNSA. V lost 1 base and J lost 0, with 9 bases in between. The CDR3 loop reads CASSLGLGLNTEAFF. The CDR3 region has the DNA TGTGCCAGCAGCTTAGGGTTAGGCCTGAACACTGAAGCTTTCTTT.

In this sample, this clonotype turned up a few times. This chain connects TRBV7-2 to TRBJ1-5; D is unresolved. Germline CDR1 and CDR2: SGHTA and FQGNSA. The V gene lost 3 bases and the J gene lost 6 bases, with 12 bases spanning the gap. The CDR3 runs 14 residues. CDR3 sequence (DNA): TGTGCCAGCAGCTTTAGTGGACGGGGTCAGCCCCAGCATTTT. This encodes CASSFSGRGQPQHF.

This clonotype was detected many times. V usage is TRBV3-1 and J usage is TRBJ2-2; 12 bases are a match to TRBD2. This CDR3 is built from 13 residues. The junction had 1 base not matched to a gene; V was cut back by 4 bases and J by 10 bases. Germline CDR1 and CDR2: LGHDT and YNNKEL (reference sequence). CDR3 in DNA: TGTGCCAGCAGCCGACTAGCGGGAGTGGAGCTGTTTTTT. As protein: CASSRLAGVELFF. Together with reference TRBV3-1 and TRBJ2-2, the CDR3 gives the full variable domain: DTAVSQTPKYLVTQMGNDKSIKCEQNLGHDTMYWYKQDSKKFLKIMFSYNNKELIINETVPNRFSPKSPDKAHLNLHINSLELGDSAVYFCASSRLAGVELFFGEGSRLTVL.

This clonotype was observed many times. The rearrangement links TRBV11-2 to TRBJ2-1; 9 bases are shared with TRBD1. This CDR3 comprises 12 residues. Germline V CDR1 and CDR2: SGHAT, FQNNGV. Unmatched junction bases numbered 3, after V lost 6 bases and J lost 9 bases. The CDR3 spells CASRRTGAEQFF. As DNA, the CDR3 is TGTGCCAGCAGGCGGACAGGGGCTGAGCAGTTCTTC.

There are many counts of this clonotype. The J gene is TRBJ2-1, the V gene TRBV6-1, with 7 bases fitting TRBD1. Germline CDR1 MNHNS, CDR2 SASEGT. Germline trimming cut 5 bases from V and 0 bases from J; bases unmatched to any gene: 7. CDR3 length: 16 residues. The CDR3 loop reads CASSRRDSSSYNEQFF. Written as DNA, the CDR3 is TGTGCCAGCAGTCGACGGGACAGCAGCTCCTACAATGAGCAGTTCTTC.

At least ten counts were recorded for this clonotype. This chain links TRBV24-1 with TRBJ1-2, with 11 bases fitting TRBD1. The CDR3 spans 17 residues. V gave up 3 bases and J gave up 1 base; unmatched junction bases: 6. In germline, CDR1 is KGHDR, CDR2 SFDVKD. CDR3 DNA sequence: TGTGCCACCAGTGATGGGACAGGGGGACTCTATAACTATGGCTACACCTTC. Translated, it gives CATSDGTGGLYNYGYTF.

The genes are TRBV20-1 and TRBJ2-5; D uncertain. The germline V and J ends were trimmed by 3 bases and 0 bases, with 5 bases remaining between them. The CDR3 runs to 12 residues. Looked up from germline, CDR1 is DFQATT and CDR2 is SNEGSKA (reference sequence). CDR3 amino acids: CSASENQETQYF. The CDR3 DNA follows: TGCAGTGCTAGCGAGAACCAAGAGACCCAGTACTTC.

This clonotype was counted at least ten times. This chain uses TRBV20-1 with TRBJ2-3; 9 positions match TRBD2. CDR3 length: 15 residues. After removal of 1 base from V and 2 bases from J, the junction contained 4 bases not matched to a gene. Per germline, CDR1 DFQATT and CDR2 SNEGSKA (reference sequence). Written as DNA, the CDR3 is TGCAGTGCTAGAGGTCTAGCGGGATACACAGATACGCAGTATTTT. It yields the protein CSARGLAGYTDTQYF.

This clonotype occurred many times. This chain joins TRBV20-1 and TRBJ2-3; 9 bases match TRBD2. V trimming: 1 base; J trimming: 3 bases; junction bases outside the gene matches: 2. The CDR3 extends over 14 amino acids. Germline V gene sequence: CDR1 DFQATT, CDR2 SNEGSKA (reference sequence). In DNA form, the CDR3 reads TGCAGTGCTAGAGTTAGCGGGAGAACAGATACGCAGTATTTT. It is translated as CSARVSGRTDTQYF.

This clonotype was recorded many times. V is TRBV21-1 and J is TRBJ1-1. TRBV21-1 is a recognized pseudogene. The CDR3 runs 12 residues. This CDR3 reads CASPSRNTEAFF. In DNA, the CDR3 is TGTGCCAGCCCCAGTCGAAACACTGAAGCTTTCTTT.

This clonotype was seen ten or more times. The V gene is TRBV25-1, the J gene TRBJ2-7, with D unresolved. The CDR3 has 12 amino acids. CDR1 MGHDK and CDR2 SYGVNS come from the germline V gene. Trimming stripped 2 bases from V and 7 bases from J, with 9 bases between. CDR3 sequence (DNA): TGTGCCAGCAGTGAAGGGGTCGGGGAGCAGTACTTC. Translating gives CASSEGVGEQYF.

This clonotype turned up a few times. The chain has TRBV12-3 or TRBV12-4 and TRBJ2-7; no clear D. V shed 1 base and J shed 3 bases, with 13 bases lying between them. The CDR3 is 15 residues long. Written as DNA, the CDR3 is TGTGCCAGCAGTTTAGACGGCCTAGTCGGCTACGAGCAGTACTTC. Protein product: CASSLDGLVGYEQYF.

This clonotype was counted ten times or more. The gene calls are TRBV4-3 and TRBJ1-2; D gene unclear. This CDR3 has 18 residues. V lost 4 bases and J 0 bases, leaving 21 bases between the germline ends. Germline V lookup: CDR1 LGHNA, CDR2 YSLEER. The CDR3 here is CASSLDEIRTVSNYGYTF. The CDR3 nucleotides read TGCGCCAGCAGCCTAGACGAAATAAGGACCGTTTCTAACTATGGCTACACCTTC.

The rearrangement uses TRBV6-1 and TRBJ2-1; 12 positions match TRBD2. The ends lost 5 bases at V and 9 bases at J; junction bases unmatched: 8. Germline values: CDR1 MNHNS, CDR2 SASEGT. This CDR3 has 15 amino acids. The CDR3 region is CASSRGTSGSLEQFF. CDR3 nucleotides: TGTGCCAGCAGTCGCGGGACTAGCGGGTCTCTTGAGCAGTTCTTC.

V usage is TRBV6-2 or TRBV6-3 and J usage is TRBJ2-4; D perhaps matches TRBD2 (7 bases). This CDR3 region has 11 residues. The germline CDR1 and CDR2 sequences are MNHEY and SVGEGT. V was trimmed by 5 bases and J by 14 bases, leaving 13 bases between them. As DNA, the CDR3 is TGTGCCAGCAGTCACACAGGGAGGGAGTACTTC. Its protein is CASSHTGREYF.

There are a few counts of this clonotype. This chain uses TRBV18 with TRBJ2-1; a weak D match, TRBD2 (6 bases). The V end was cut by 3 bases, the J end by 13 bases, with 19 bases between. Germline lookup yields CDR1 KGHSH and CDR2 LQKENI. The CDR3 sequence is 14 residues long. The CDR3 nucleotides are TGTGCCAGCTCACCGCCCGAAAGACTAGGCGACCAGTTCTTC. Its translation is CASSPPERLGDQFF.

The genes are TRBV5-6 and TRBJ2-1; D remains unclear. V was trimmed by 4 bases and J by 5 bases, leaving 19 bases between them. This CDR3 contains 16 residues. CDR1 SGHDT and CDR2 YYEEEE come from the germline V gene. In DNA form, the CDR3 reads TGTGCCAGCAGCCCGGACCTCTTGTTCAGCGACAATGAGCAGTTCTTC. Protein product: CASSPDLLFSDNEQFF. Full variable domain (outside the CDR3, taken from reference TRBV5-6 and TRBJ2-1): DAGVTQSPTHLIKTRGQQVTLRCSPKSGHDTVSWYQQALGQGPQFIFQYYEEEERQRGNFPDRFSGHQFPNYSSELNVNALLLGDSALYLCASSPDLLFSDNEQFFGPGTRLTVL.

The chain uses TRBV6-1 and TRBJ2-7; TRBD2 aligns across 10 bases. This CDR3 spans 17 amino acids. Germline V lookup: CDR1 MNHNS, CDR2 SASEGT. The ends lost 7 bases at V and 0 bases at J; junction bases unmatched: 12. The CDR3 is CASILGLLAGFSYEQYV. CDR3 coding DNA: TGTGCCAGCATCCTCGGTTTACTAGCGGGGTTCTCCTACGAGCAGTACGTC.

This clonotype was observed many times. The chain joins TRBV27 to TRBJ2-7; no definite D call. Germline V gene lookup returns CDR1 MNHEY and CDR2 SMNVEV (reference sequence). Trimming pared 6 bases from V and 1 base from J, leaving 7 bases between. The CDR3 covers 12 residues. The CDR3 DNA reads as TGTGCCAGCAGAAAGGGATCCTACGAGCAGTACTTC. This sequence encodes CASRKGSYEQYF.

This clonotype was seen ten or more times. V is TRBV12-3 or TRBV12-4 and J is TRBJ2-5, with D perhaps TRBD2 (5 bases). Trimming removed 5 bases at V and 5 bases at J, with 15 bases between. The CDR3 totals 14 residues. CDR3 residues: CASSQRVRAETQYF. CDR3 in DNA: TGTGCCAGCAGTCAGCGAGTGCGGGCGGAGACCCAGTACTTC.

CDR3 nucleotide sequence: TGCGCCAGCAGCTACAGGGGGGCCCCCGAAGATACGCAGTATTTT. The encoded protein is CASSYRGAPEDTQYF. This rearrangement joins TRBV5-1 to TRBJ2-3; TRBD1 aligns across 8 bases. There are 15 residues in the CDR3. Germline CDR1 SGHRS, CDR2 YFSETQ. The V segment lost 3 bases and the J segment 5 bases; nucleotides outside the gene matches: 8.

This clonotype was seen repeatedly, ten times or more. The chain combines TRBV7-9 with TRBJ2-5; D is ambiguous. Germline assignment: CDR1 SEHNR and CDR2 FQNEAQ (reference sequence). The V end lost 6 bases, the J end lost 2 bases, and 7 bases lay between the germline ends. The CDR3 is 12 residues long. DNA for the CDR3: TGTGCCAGCAGACTCAGACAAGAGACCCAGTACTTC. Translating it yields CASRLRQETQYF.

Regarding this clonotype: A read error may be the cause here, since a much bigger clone is one base away. This likely comes from a read error, as the CDR3 has no conserved phenylalanine or tryptophan at its end. The rearrangement links TRBV20-1 to TRBJ2-4; D is undetermined. Germline V CDR1 and CDR2: DFQATT, SNEGSKA (reference sequence). The CDR3 has 16 amino acids. Between the trimmed V and J ends, which lost 0 bases and 0 bases, there was a span of 12 bases. The CDR3, as DNA: TGCAGTGCTAGAGATCCGAGGACGGTAGCCAAAAACATTCAGTACTCC. This gives the protein CSARDPRTVAKNIQYS.

This CDR3 is CATSSGRAGGVFGDIQYF. CDR3 bases: TGTGCCACCTCTAGCGGGAGGGCCGGTGGGGTTTTCGGGGACATTCAGTACTTC. The genes are TRBV10-3 and TRBJ2-4, with TRBD2 matching 12 bases. Germline CDR1 reads ENHRY; CDR2 reads SYGVKD. This CDR3 region has 18 residues. The junction had 21 bases not matched to a gene; V was cut back by 10 bases and J by 8 bases.

This clonotype was detected many times. The rearrangement links TRBV7-9 to TRBJ2-7, with D perhaps TRBD2 (5 bases). The CDR3 is 13 amino acids. With 0 bases removed from V and 4 bases from J, the gap between germline ends came to 7 bases. CDR1 is SEHNR and CDR2 is FQNEAQ in the germline V gene (reference sequence). The CDR3 coding sequence is TGTGCCAGCAGCTTAGCTGAGGGTTACGAGCAGTACGTC. Its protein is CASSLAEGYEQYV.